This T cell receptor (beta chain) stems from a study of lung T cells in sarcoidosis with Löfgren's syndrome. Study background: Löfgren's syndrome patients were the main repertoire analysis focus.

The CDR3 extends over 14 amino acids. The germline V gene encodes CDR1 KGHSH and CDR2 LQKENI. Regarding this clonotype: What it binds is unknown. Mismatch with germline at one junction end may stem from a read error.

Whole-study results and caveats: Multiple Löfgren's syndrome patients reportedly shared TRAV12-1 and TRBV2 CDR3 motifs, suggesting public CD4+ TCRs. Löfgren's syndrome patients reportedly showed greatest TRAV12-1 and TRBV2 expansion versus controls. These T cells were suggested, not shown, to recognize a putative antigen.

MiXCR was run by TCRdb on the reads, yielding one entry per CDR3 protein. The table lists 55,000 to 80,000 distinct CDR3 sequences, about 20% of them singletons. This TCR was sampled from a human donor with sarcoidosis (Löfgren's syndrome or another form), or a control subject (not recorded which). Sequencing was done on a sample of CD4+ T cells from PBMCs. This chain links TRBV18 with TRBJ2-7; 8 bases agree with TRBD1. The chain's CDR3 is CASARGQDFYEHYF. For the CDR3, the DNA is TGTGCCAGCGCAAGGGGACAGGACTTCTACGAGCATTACTTC.